These T cell receptor beta chains were read from a single sample in a study of shared clonotypes between healthy human individuals. Generated by immunoSEQ multiplex PCR, the TCRdb table keeps only in-frame clones and is missing some. The sample holds fewer than 2.5 million clones, approximately 93% seen once. Sequenced material: naive CD4+ T cells from PBMCs. The source of these receptors is a man younger than 35 in good health. Some clones in this sample may be carry-over from other donors' samples. Both conserved end residues are trimmed from each CDR3.

v_gene	j_gene	CDR3aa
TRBV5-1	TRBJ2-3	ASSNGIDTQY
TRBV5-1	TRBJ2-1	ASSLLDTYNEQF
TRBV6-5	TRBJ1-5	ASRPRQVYLPQH
TRBV11-2	TRBJ1-1	ASSPREGIVAF
TRBV4-2	TRBJ2-2	ASSQEVTDTGELF
TRBV2	TRBJ2-1	ANRGSGTNEQF
TRBV6-5	TRBJ1-1	ASSYKGVNTEAF
TRBV10-3	TRBJ2-7	AISTQGNEQY
TRBV19	TRBJ2-1	ASSIRTSGSYNEQF
TRBV5-1	TRBJ2-7	ASSNRPNSYEQY
TRBV27	TRBJ1-4	ASSFSGALFSEKLF
TRBV27	TRBJ1-1	ASSSRAPRQLTEAF
TRBV19	TRBJ2-2	ASSIEGLAFGGELF
TRBV27	TRBJ2-4	ASTPAGIKNIQY
TRBV5-1	TRBJ1-1	ASSLQPGTNTEAF
TRBV19	TRBJ2-3	ASSILLAGFTDTQY
TRBV5-5	TRBJ1-1	ASSDYRVRTEAF
TRBV28	NA	ASGNWDRAYEQY
TRBV5-5	TRBJ2-7	ASSSEGLGWVEQY
TRBV18	TRBJ1-3	ASSPRQGSSGNTIY
TRBV18	TRBJ2-5	ASSPLLAGETQY
TRBV7-3	TRBJ1-1	ASSSGQQPGGAF
TRBV11-2	TRBJ2-2	ASSILAGGFTGELF
TRBV30	TRBJ1-2	AWSPDRGSGYT
TRBV18	TRBJ2-7	ASSPLDRGHEQY
TRBV11-3	TRBJ2-1	ASSFGGGVMNEQF
TRBV10-3	TRBJ2-1	AISGGKGASNEQF
TRBV11-2	TRBJ2-3	ASSLVGNPSSDTQY
TRBV6-4	TRBJ2-3	ASSDRGRLDTDTQY
TRBV18	TRBJ1-4	ASSPSKGSHEKLF
TRBV29-1	TRBJ1-1	SVQPQRTAAEAF
TRBV7-3	TRBJ2-3	ASSLMGLAAVGTDTQY
TRBV27	TRBJ2-7	ASSLFGGEQY
TRBV2	TRBJ1-1	ASSAGQGAAEAF
TRBV7-6	TRBJ1-2	ASSLGVGQSYGYT
TRBV10-1	TRBJ2-1	ASSESSGRGFNEQF
TRBV11-2	TRBJ2-3	ASRGEGTDTQY
TRBV2	TRBJ2-2	ASSEGGGELF
TRBV6-5	TRBJ2-7	ASSSEFTSYEQY
TRBV9	TRBJ2-2	ASSVAAGESTGELF
TRBV7-3	TRBJ1-1	ASSLGAAMNTEAF
TRBV6-5	TRBJ1-2	ASSSVVNYGYT
TRBV7-9	TRBJ2-7	ASSLGQGINEQY
TRBV5-1	TRBJ1-5	ASSPGSGINQPQH